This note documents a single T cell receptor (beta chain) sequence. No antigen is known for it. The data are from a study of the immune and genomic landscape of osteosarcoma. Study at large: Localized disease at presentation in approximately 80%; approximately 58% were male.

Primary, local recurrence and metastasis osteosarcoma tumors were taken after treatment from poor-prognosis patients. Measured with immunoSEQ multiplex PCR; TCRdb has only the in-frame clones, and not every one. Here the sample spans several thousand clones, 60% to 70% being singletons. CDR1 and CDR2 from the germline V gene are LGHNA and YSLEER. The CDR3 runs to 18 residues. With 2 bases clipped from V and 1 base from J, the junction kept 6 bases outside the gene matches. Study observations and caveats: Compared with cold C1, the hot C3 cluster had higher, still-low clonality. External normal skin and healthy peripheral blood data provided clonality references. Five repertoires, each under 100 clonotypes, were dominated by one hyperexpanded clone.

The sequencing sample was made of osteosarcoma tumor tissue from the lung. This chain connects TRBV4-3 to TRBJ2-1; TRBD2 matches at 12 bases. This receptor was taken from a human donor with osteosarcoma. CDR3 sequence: CASSQILAGGRSYNEQFF. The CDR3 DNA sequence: TGCGCCAGCAGCCAAATACTAGCGGGAGGCCGATCCTACAATGAGCAGTTCTTC.